The 30 T cell receptor beta chains below were found in one sample sequenced in a study of technical replicates of blood from a few donors. Only in-frame clones appear in the TCRdb table, and some are missing; sequencing was by immunoSEQ multiplex PCR. The sample includes about 14,000 clones, 80% to 90% seen only once; the top ten take around 13%. What was sequenced was PBMCs. All receptors derive from a human donor in good health.

The chain carries TRBV7-2 and TRBJ1-3; D uncertain. Germline V gives CDR1 SGHTA, CDR2 FQGNSA. This CDR3 contains 15 residues. V lost 4 bases to trimming and J lost 0 bases, with 10 bases between them. In nucleotides, the CDR3 is TGTGCCAGCAGCTACGAGCGAAGCTCTGGAAACACCATATATTTT. Protein product: CASSYERSSGNTIYF.

The rearrangement links TRBV7-9 to TRBJ1-1; 7 bases line up with TRBD1. This CDR3 has 17 residues. Germline CDR1 and CDR2: SEHNR and FQNEAQ (reference sequence). The V gene end was trimmed by 5 bases and the J gene end by 0 bases; junction bases not matched to a gene: 12. CDR3 sequence reads: CASSAARDSQMNTEAFF. The CDR3 DNA reads as TGTGCCAGCAGCGCGGCCCGGGACAGCCAGATGAACACTGAAGCTTTCTTT.

The gene calls are TRBV29-1 and TRBJ1-1, with TRBD1 matching 8 bases. The V gene end was trimmed by 5 bases and the J gene end by 7 bases; junction bases not matched to a gene: 3. The CDR3 runs to 11 residues. Germline CDR1 and CDR2: SQVTM and ANQGSEA. Here the CDR3 reads CSVRQGNEAFF. DNA of the CDR3: TGCAGCGTTAGACAGGGGAATGAAGCTTTCTTT.

This clone has a single count. The chain joins TRBV9 to TRBJ2-5, with 15 bases that match TRBD2. The CDR3 is 18 residues long. The germline gives CDR1 SGDLS, CDR2 YYNGEE. Trimming took 4 bases from V and 5 from J; bases not matched to a gene: 12. Here the CDR3 DNA reads TGTGCCAGCAGCCCCGGCGCTGGACTAGCGGGAGGGCGGGAGACCCAGTACTTC. Translated, it gives CASSPGAGLAGGRETQYF.

V and J are TRBV6-6 and TRBJ2-7; 8 positions agree with TRBD2. After removal of 6 bases from V and 2 bases from J, the junction contained 9 bases not matched to a gene. Germline V gene data show CDR1 as MNHNY and CDR2 as SVGAGI (reference sequence). The CDR3 is 15 amino acids. The DNA of the CDR3 is TGTGCCAGCAGCCAGGGACTAGGTGCCACCTACGAGCAGTACTTC. Its translation is CASSQGLGATYEQYF.

This clone was seen just once. The V gene is TRBV6-4, the J gene TRBJ2-5; TRBD1 matches 12 bases. Trimming took 5 bases from V and 5 from J; bases not matched to a gene: 3. Germline V lookup: CDR1 MRHNA, CDR2 SNTAGT. The CDR3 covers 14 residues. The CDR3 DNA is TGTGCCAGCAGTACCGGGACAGGGGGCGAGACCCAGTACTTC. Encoded protein: CASSTGTGGETQYF.

The V and J genes are TRBV11-2 and TRBJ1-1; the D is unclear. CDR3 size: 14 residues. With 5 bases removed from V and 4 bases from J, the gap between germline ends came to 14 bases. Germline-derived CDR1 and CDR2 are SGHAT and FQNNGV. For the CDR3, the DNA is TGTGCCAGCAGCGTCCCCGCTGGGAGCACTGAAGCTTTCTTT. Protein product: CASSVPAGSTEAFF.

This clone was seen just once. This CDR3 is CASSFQDEAFF. The CDR3, as DNA: TGTGCCAGCAGCTTCCAGGATGAAGCTTTCTTT. This rearrangement joins TRBV5-6 to TRBJ1-1, with D uncertain. This CDR3 has 11 amino acids. Trimming removed 2 bases from V and 7 bases from J, with 6 bases in between. Germline V gene lookup returns CDR1 SGHDT and CDR2 YYEEEE.

The genes are TRBV9 and TRBJ2-7; 7 nucleotides align to TRBD1. V was clipped by 4 bases and J by 5 bases; unmatched bases: 12. The germline gives CDR1 SGDLS, CDR2 YYNGEE. CDR3 length: 15 residues. The CDR3 here is CASSLRGQSGDEQYF. The CDR3 DNA sequence: TGTGCCAGCAGCCTCAGGGGACAGTCCGGGGACGAGCAGTACTTC. The variable domain in full, with the rest retrieved from reference TRBV9 and TRBJ2-7, is DSGVTQTPKHLITATGQRVTLRCSPRSGDLSVYWYQQSLDQGLQFLIQYYNGEERAKGNILERFSAQQFPDLHSELNLSSLELGDSALYFCASSLRGQSGDEQYFGPGTRLTVT.

V and J are TRBV27 and TRBJ1-5; D possibly corresponds to TRBD1 (5 bases). The CDR3 contains 13 residues. Trimming removed 3 bases from V and 6 bases from J, with 9 bases in between. In germline, CDR1 is MNHEY, CDR2 SMNVEV (reference sequence). The CDR3 is CASSFSGGQPQHF. The CDR3, as DNA: TGTGCCAGCAGTTTTTCGGGGGGTCAGCCCCAGCATTTT.

The V call is TRBV19, the J call TRBJ2-2, with TRBD1 identical over 8 bases. Losses at the gene ends were 5 bases for V and 6 bases for J; bases not matched to a gene: 11. Germline V gene sequence: CDR1 LNHDA, CDR2 SQIVND (reference sequence). The CDR3 is 16 amino acids. Here the CDR3 reads CASSLLGQDYPGELFF. In nucleotides, the CDR3 is TGTGCCAGTAGTCTCCTGGGACAGGATTATCCCGGGGAGCTGTTTTTT.

The chain couples TRBV11-2 to TRBJ2-2; 11 bases match TRBD2. The CDR3 covers 18 residues. Per germline, CDR1 SGHAT and CDR2 FQNNGV. Trimming removed 3 bases from V and 3 bases from J; junction bases left unmatched: 9. The CDR3 here is CASSLVAGGPGDTGELFF. Written as DNA, the CDR3 is TGTGCCAGCAGCTTGGTAGCGGGAGGGCCTGGGGACACCGGGGAGCTGTTTTTT.

The chain carries TRBV5-6 and TRBJ2-7; D is perhaps TRBD2 (6 bases). The germline gives CDR1 SGHDT, CDR2 YYEEEE. Trimming cost V 2 bases and J 3 bases, with 15 bases left between them. CDR3 length: 15 amino acids. DNA for the CDR3: TGTGCCAGCAGCTTCCTCGGGATGGGGGGCTACGAGCAGTACTTC. Translated: CASSFLGMGGYEQYF.

The chain joins TRBV19 to TRBJ1-3, with D perhaps TRBD1 (5 bases). CDR3 length equals 14 residues. Trimming cost V 7 bases and J 0 bases, with 10 bases left between them. In germline, CDR1 is LNHDA, CDR2 SQIVND (reference sequence). The CDR3 reads CASTQGFSGNTIYF. The CDR3 DNA follows: TGTGCCAGTACCCAGGGTTTCTCTGGAAACACCATATATTTT.

The genes are TRBV7-9 and TRBJ2-7; 10 nucleotides line up with TRBD1. The V gene's germline CDR1 is SEHNR and CDR2 FQNEAQ (reference sequence). The CDR3 consists of 16 residues. Unmatched junction bases numbered 7, after V lost 0 bases and J lost 5 bases. CDR3 coding DNA: TGTGCCAGCAGCTTAGCGGCCGGGACAGGGGAACACGAGCAGTACTTC. Its protein product is CASSLAAGTGEHEQYF. The whole variable domain, remainder taken from reference TRBV7-9 and TRBJ2-7, is DTGVSQNPRHKITKRGQNVTFRCDPISEHNRLYWYRQTLGQGPEFLTYFQNEAQLEKSRLLSDRFSAERPKGSFSTLEIQRTEQGDSAMYLCASSLAAGTGEHEQYFGPGTRLTVT.

V gene TRBV6-5 combines with J gene TRBJ1-2; 11 bases are shared with TRBD1. The CDR3 covers 14 residues. Germline CDR1 and CDR2: MNHEY and SVGAGI. The V gene end was trimmed by 6 bases and the J gene end by 4 bases; junction bases not matched to a gene: 4. The CDR3 DNA sequence: TGTGCCAGCAGAGGGACAGGGGGAACCTATGGCTACACCTTC. This sequence encodes CASRGTGGTYGYTF.

This clone was seen once. This sequence joins TRBV5-1 and TRBJ2-1, with a possible D match to TRBD2 (5 bases). V was clipped by 0 bases and J by 5 bases, with 12 bases between them. Looked up from germline, CDR1 is SGHRS and CDR2 is YFSETQ. The CDR3 consists of 15 residues. For the CDR3, the DNA is TGCGCCAGCAGCTTGGGTGGCGGCGGGCACAATGAGCAGTTCTTC. Its translation: CASSLGGGGHNEQFF.

The J gene is TRBJ2-7, the V gene TRBV15; the D gene is possibly TRBD1 (6 bases). CDR1 LNHNV and CDR2 YYDKDF come from the germline V gene (reference sequence). The CDR3 has 14 residues. Trimming pared 4 bases from V and 5 bases from J, leaving 15 bases between. In DNA form, the CDR3 reads TGTGCCACCAGCATCCGGACAGACACGGACGAGCAGTACTTC. It encodes CATSIRTDTDEQYF. The entire variable domain, with the rest obtained from reference TRBV15 and TRBJ2-7, is as follows: DAMVIQNPRYQVTQFGKPVTLSCSQTLNHNVMYWYQQKSSQAPKLLFHYYDKDFNNEADTPDNFQSRRPNTSFCFLDIRSPGLGDTAMYLCATSIRTDTDEQYFGPGTRLTVT.

V usage is TRBV4-1 and J usage is TRBJ1-5; TRBD1 matches at 9 bases. V shed 6 bases and J 4 bases; nucleotides not matched to a gene: 4. The CDR3 runs to 14 residues. Germline V gives CDR1 MGHRA, CDR2 YSYEKL. The chain's CDR3 is CASSPDRGNQPQHF. The CDR3 DNA follows: TGCGCCAGCAGTCCGGACAGGGGAAATCAGCCCCAGCATTTT.

The chain couples TRBV5-1 to TRBJ2-2; 8 bases are a match to TRBD1. Germline V gene sequence: CDR1 SGHRS, CDR2 YFSETQ. This CDR3 region has 15 residues. V lost 5 bases to trimming and J lost 2 bases; unmatched junction nucleotides: 5. The CDR3 bases are TGCGCCAGCAGGGAGACAGGGGATAACACCGGGGAGCTGTTTTTT. Its translation is CASRETGDNTGELFF.

The chain recombines TRBV14 with TRBJ2-7; 9 nucleotides agree with TRBD2. Per the germline V gene, CDR1 is SGHDN and CDR2 is FVKESK. This CDR3 region has 15 residues. Unmatched junction bases numbered 4, after V lost 4 bases and J lost 0 bases. CDR3 loop: CASSRAGGPSYEQYF. CDR3 coding DNA: TGTGCCAGCAGCCGAGCGGGAGGCCCCTCCTACGAGCAGTACTTC. The full variable domain, rest sourced from reference TRBV14 and TRBJ2-7, is EAGVTQFPSHSVIEKGQTVTLRCDPISGHDNLYWYRRVMGKEIKFLLHFVKESKQDESGMPNNRFLAERTGGTYSTLKVQPAELEDSGVYFCASSRAGGPSYEQYFGPGTRLTVT.

This chain uses TRBV27 with TRBJ2-7; tentatively, D is TRBD2 (5 bases). CDR1 is MNHEY and CDR2 is SMNVEV in the germline V gene (reference sequence). Trimming took 5 bases from V and 0 from J, leaving 23 bases between them. The length of the CDR3 is 18 residues. The CDR3 region is CASSPSAVRLRDSYEQYF. In DNA form, the CDR3 reads TGTGCCAGCAGTCCCTCCGCGGTAAGGCTGAGGGACTCCTACGAGCAGTACTTC.

This rearrangement joins TRBV28 to TRBJ1-4; no reliable D call. Germline V lookup: CDR1 MDHEN, CDR2 SYDVKM. The V end was cut by 5 bases, the J end by 2 bases, with 12 bases between. The CDR3 is made up of 15 amino acids. CDR3 coding DNA: TGTGCCAGCAGTCCTCCCGGCGGGACTAATGAAAAACTGTTTTTT. Translation gives CASSPPGGTNEKLFF.

This chain joins TRBV9 and TRBJ2-3; D is ambiguous. V lost 0 bases to trimming and J lost 1 base, with 3 bases between them. Germline lookup yields CDR1 SGDLS and CDR2 YYNGEE. The CDR3 has 13 amino acids. The CDR3 here is CASSVVGTDTQYF. CDR3 DNA: TGTGCCAGCAGCGTAGTCGGCACAGATACGCAGTATTTT.

Only one count was recorded for this clone. The chain is built from TRBV5-6 and TRBJ2-6, with 9 bases that match TRBD1. Germline CDR1 SGHDT, CDR2 YYEEEE. J gave up 1 base and V 6 bases, and 5 bases lay outside the gene matches. CDR3 length: 16 residues. CDR3 sequence reads: CASTGQGQSGANVLTF. The CDR3 DNA reads as TGTGCCAGCACAGGACAGGGGCAGTCTGGGGCCAACGTCCTGACTTTC.

The chain joins TRBV30 to TRBJ2-2; D is perhaps TRBD1 (5 bases). Germline CDR1 and CDR2: GTSNPN and SVGIG (reference sequence). Trimming left V 3 bases short and J 5 bases short, with 10 bases between. The CDR3 totals 13 residues. CDR3 protein: CAWRPSGTGELFF. For the CDR3, the DNA is TGTGCCTGGAGGCCCTCAGGGACCGGGGAGCTGTTTTTT.

This chain joins TRBV4-1 and TRBJ2-3; 9 positions match TRBD2. The CDR3 consists of 17 residues. Germline CDR1 MGHRA, CDR2 YSYEKL. J lost 3 bases, V lost 0 bases, and 7 bases had no gene match. CDR3 in amino acids: CASSQEAGGIGTDTQYF. CDR3 DNA sequence: TGCGCCAGCAGCCAAGAGGCGGGAGGGATTGGAACAGATACGCAGTATTTT.

The chain combines TRBV18 with TRBJ1-2; D may be TRBD1 (5 bases). Trimming took off 3 bases at V and 4 bases at J, with 9 bases between the two ends. CDR3 length: 13 amino acids. Germline CDR1 reads KGHSH; CDR2 reads LQKENI. The CDR3 is CASSPSDSYGYTF. CDR3 coding DNA: TGTGCCAGCTCACCCTCTGACAGCTATGGCTACACCTTC.

This chain links TRBV19 with TRBJ2-3; TRBD2 matches at 13 bases. Per germline, CDR1 LNHDA and CDR2 SQIVND (reference sequence). Unmatched junction bases numbered 23, after V lost 4 bases and J lost 1 base. This CDR3 has 23 amino acids. CDR3: CASSNRRGLAGAGVAGRTDTQYF. The CDR3, as DNA: TGTGCCAGTAGTAACCGACGAGGACTAGCGGGAGCGGGTGTAGCTGGACGCACAGATACGCAGTATTTT. Supplemented by reference TRBV19 and TRBJ2-3, the full variable domain reads DGGITQSPKYLFRKEGQNVTLSCEQNLNHDAMYWYRQDPGQGLRLIYYSQIVNDFQKGDIAEGYSVSREKKESFPLTVTSAQKNPTAFYLCASSNRRGLAGAGVAGRTDTQYFGPGTRLTVL.

The table lists this clone with a few counts. The V call is TRBV9, the J call TRBJ1-5; no clear D gene. The germline V and J ends were trimmed by 0 bases and 4 bases, with 5 bases remaining between them. CDR3 length: 13 residues. Germline V CDR1 and CDR2: SGDLS, YYNGEE. The CDR3 nucleotides are TGTGCCAGCAGCGTAGCCCTTAATCAGCCCCAGCATTTT. Translated: CASSVALNQPQHF.